This T cell receptor beta chain is from a study of shared clonotypes between healthy human individuals. Repertoires were generated with immunoSEQ multiplex PCR, while TCRdb's copy carries only in-frame clones and drops some. The table lists 900,000 to 1,200,000 clones, about 80% of them singletons. The study drew all its donors from Caucasian adults living in Nashville, Tennessee. The CDR3 has 13 residues. V was trimmed by 7 bases and J by 1 base, leaving 10 bases between them. Germline CDR1 is SNHLY and CDR2 is FYNNEI. The chain is built from TRBV2 and TRBJ2-5; the D call may be TRBD1 or TRBD2 (5 bases each). Sequenced: memory CD4+ T cells from PBMCs. Stated subset: CD45RA-negative fraction. The receptor was derived from a man aged 18 to 30 in good health. Some clones in this sample may be carry-over from other donors' samples. The CDR3 sequence: CASNSGTQETQYF. As DNA, the CDR3 is TGTGCCAGCAACTCCGGGACCCAAGAGACCCAGTACTTC.